The entry below describes one T cell receptor (beta chain). The antigen this receptor binds is unknown. No qualities accompany the bases; no much larger clone lies one base away. Trimmed from V: 7 bases; trimmed from J: 3 bases; junction bases lacking a gene match: 3. CDR1 and CDR2 were assigned from the germline V gene (reference sequence) as LNHDA and SQIVND. CDR3 length: 13 amino acids, cysteine to phenylalanine. The entry retains the CDR3 DNA only, 39 bases that are in frame from base 1. The immunoSEQ platform was used for deep TCRbeta sequencing. The authors' analysis ran thus. Only productive rearrangements were exported from the immunoSEQ Analyzer for downstream analysis. Clones with significant expansion or contraction between timepoints were called with a two-sided binomial test at Bonferroni-corrected P below 0.01. Bulk TCRbeta clonotypes were assigned T cell phenotypes by matching to single-cell RNA+TCR-seq clones sharing the same TCRbeta sequence. Clone enrichment in tumor was calculated as tumor frequency divided by PBMC frequency from bulk TCR sequencing. TCRs were grouped by GLIPH into specificity groups, defined as clusters of distinct TCRs likely recognizing common antigens via shared CDR3 motifs. TCRdb provides this immuneACCESS table in a form limited to in-frame rearrangements. Some clones are lacking; in checked studies, under half of them reflect an unresolved V gene, and why the rest are absent is not known. V and J calls and clone size come straight from that table; D and trimming were deduced from the DNA. This sample comprises about 15,000 clones, 55% to 75% of them detected only once. The ten most abundant clones make up roughly 30% of the sample.

This specimen's time point label, per the study, means: after anti-PD-1 therapy. Before and after PD-1 blockade, tumor biopsies came from the same primary tumor, making the samples site-matched. Pembrolizumab 200 mg every 3 weeks or cemiplimab 350 mg every 2 weeks was administered to patients. Squamous cell carcinoma samples after treatment were collected an average of 31 days after treatment began, which captured early T cell dynamics. For bulk TCRbeta sequencing, genomic DNA was extracted from tumor biopsies or peripheral blood, and input amounts ranged from roughly 550 ng to 6,004 ng. Leftover biopsy material went through bulk TCRbeta sequencing, with the goal of boosting sensitivity for rare clonotypes relative to single-cell TCR sequencing. Every patient had histologically proven advanced or metastatic basal or squamous cell carcinoma and was a poor candidate for surgical resection. Serial tumor biopsies were taken during anti-PD-1 treatment from the 4 patients comprising the squamous cell carcinoma cohort. Fresh biopsies were taken from the primary tumor site, and part of the biopsy material was kept in RNAlater for exome and bulk TCR sequencing.

This sample is drawn from a study of T cells in tumors after PD-1 blockade (dated by TCRdb to the late 2010s). About the full investigation: Patients were excluded if they had prior checkpoint blockade, use of systemic immunosuppressants, or recent radiotherapy or other anti-cancer therapy within 4 weeks. On average, tumor samples yielded 26,066 TCR templates (range roughly 500-100,000) and 6,000 or so unique clonotypes, roughly 21-fold deeper than single-cell TCR sequencing. Paired single-cell RNA and TCR sequencing was performed on site-matched tumors from BCC or SCC patients before and after anti-PD-1 therapy. Some patients also continued taking vismodegib 150 mg daily during anti-PD-1 treatment. RECIST version 1.1 was the standard used to evaluate clinical response. The study at large found these results: Clonal replacement appeared only between pre- and post-treatment samples, not between two pre-treatment samples, arguing against biopsy timing or location artifacts. Among expanded exhausted clones in squamous cell carcinoma, around 52% were novel, compared with less than 30% of the other expanded CD8+ clones. The source of novel T cell clones was not identified and could include lymphoid organs or rare unexpanded clones within the tumor or its periphery. Roughly two fifths of tumor TCR clonotypes were detected in blood, and some novel exhausted tumor clones were observed in pre-treatment blood, which was taken as suggesting peripheral recruitment. Exhausted CD8+ clones expanded after therapy were mostly novel clonotypes undetected pre-treatment, suggesting clonal replacement rather than reinvigoration of pre-existing clones.

This TCR was sampled from a human donor with cutaneous squamous cell carcinoma. Specimen: tumor tissue, collected after anti-PD-1 treatment. Recombination linked TRBV19 to TRBJ2-7, with TRBD1 matching 10 junction bases. The encoded CDR3 is CASIGTGVYEQYF. The DNA sequence reads TGTGCCAGTATCGGGACAGGGGTCTACGAGCAGTACTTC.